The sequence of this TCR beta chain was determined in a study of T cell clones after liver transplantation. Study overall: Graft-donor-reactive sequences were compared with third-party-reactive TCRbeta sequences from pre-transplant mixed lymphocyte reactions. At least one year of complete immunosuppression withdrawal without enzymes over twice normal defined tolerance. General study points: Post-transplant, graft-donor-reactive CD4 TCRbeta sequences in blood dropped significantly in 5 of 8 subjects.

About this clone itself: Its antigen is still unknown.

Thawed unstimulated PBMCs were FACS-sorted by CD3, CD4 and CD8 into two populations. Only in-frame clones appear in the TCRdb table, and some are missing; sequencing was by immunoSEQ multiplex PCR. The sample includes about 20,000 clones, 80% to 90% of them seen just once. The material was CD8+ T cells from blood, obtained 45 to 47 months after liver transplant. The clonotype originates from a human patient who received a liver transplant. Some T cells may have come from the graft donor.

The CDR3 loop is CASRDGLTAEQYF. CDR3 sequence (DNA): TGTGCCAGCAGGGACGGACTTACCGCAGAGCAGTACTTC. The chain carries TRBV7-9 and TRBJ2-7, with D perhaps matching TRBD2 (5 bases). Germline loops: CDR1 SEHNR, CDR2 FQNEAQ (reference sequence). The CDR3 sequence is 13 residues long. Between the trimmed V and J ends, which lost 6 bases and 7 bases, there was a span of 16 bases.